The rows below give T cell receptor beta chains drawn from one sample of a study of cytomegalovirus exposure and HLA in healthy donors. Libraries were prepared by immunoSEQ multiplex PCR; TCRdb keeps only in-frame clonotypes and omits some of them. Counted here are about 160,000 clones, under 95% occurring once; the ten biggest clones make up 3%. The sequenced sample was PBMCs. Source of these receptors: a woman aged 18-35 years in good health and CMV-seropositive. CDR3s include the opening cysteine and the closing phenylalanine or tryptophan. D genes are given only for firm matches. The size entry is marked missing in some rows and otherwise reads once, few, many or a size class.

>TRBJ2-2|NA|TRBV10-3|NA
TGTGCCATCAGTCGGGACTCGCCGAACACCGGGGAGCTGTTTTTT
CAISRDSPNTGELFF
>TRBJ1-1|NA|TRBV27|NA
TGTGCCAGCAGTCCCCGGTATTTGTACGAAGCTTTCTTT
CASSPRYLYEAFF
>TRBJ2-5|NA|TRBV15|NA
TGTGCCACCAGCAGAGATGCCCCCCATCGGCAGGGGGAGACCCAGTACTTC
CATSRDAPHRQGETQYF
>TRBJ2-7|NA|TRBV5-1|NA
TGCGCCAGCAGCTTAACACAACAGGCCGCGGAGCAGTACTTC
CASSLTQQAAEQYF
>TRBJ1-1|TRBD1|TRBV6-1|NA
TGTGCCAGCAGTGAAGGACAGGGGTCCACTGAAGCTTTCTTT
CASSEGQGSTEAFF
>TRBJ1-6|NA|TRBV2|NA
TGTGCCAGCACAGACGAGAGGGGGAGCTCCTATAATTCACCCCTCCACTTT
CASTDERGSSYNSPLHF
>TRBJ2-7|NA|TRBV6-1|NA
TGTGCCAGCAGGGATACAGGGAAGGGCGAGCAGTACTTC
CASRDTGKGEQYF
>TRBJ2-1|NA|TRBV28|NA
TGTGCCAGCAGTTTTGGGGACGGGGGTGAGCAGTTCTTC
CASSFGDGGEQFF
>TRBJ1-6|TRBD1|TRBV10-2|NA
TGCGCCAGCAGTGACCTGCCGACAGGGGCTTCACCCCTCCACTTT
CASSDLPTGASPLHF
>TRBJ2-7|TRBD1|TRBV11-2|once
TGTGCCAGCAGCTCTAACCTCGGGACAGCCTCCTACGAGCAGTACTTC
CASSSNLGTASYEQYF
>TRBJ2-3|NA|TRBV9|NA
TGTGCCAGCAGCGTAGACGGCACCGGGGGTGATACGCAGTATTTT
CASSVDGTGGDTQYF
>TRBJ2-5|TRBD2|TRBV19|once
TGTGCCAGTAGTATACTAGCGGGAGCGCAGGAGACCCAGTACTTC
CASSILAGAQETQYF
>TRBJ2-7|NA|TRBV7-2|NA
TGTGCCAGCAGCTTATCGCTACCCAGACAGGCCTACGAGCAGTACTTC
CASSLSLPRQAYEQYF
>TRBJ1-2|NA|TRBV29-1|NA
TGCAGCGTGGACCGTCCCCGGGGAGCCTATGGCTACACCTTC
CSVDRPRGAYGYTF
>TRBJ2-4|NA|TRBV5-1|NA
TGCGCCAGCAGAGCCAACACGGGGCGAGGGGGAAACATTCAGTACTTC
CASRANTGRGGNIQYF
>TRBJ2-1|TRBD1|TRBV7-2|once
TGTGCCAGCAGGAAGGAGAGGGGGCGCGTAAATGAGCAGTTCTTC
CASRKERGRVNEQFF
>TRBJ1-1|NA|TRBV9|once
TGTGCCAGCAGCGTAGTCCCGGACAGCTGGAACACTGAAGCTTTCTTT
CASSVVPDSWNTEAFF
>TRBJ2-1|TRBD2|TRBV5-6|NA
TGTGCCAGCAGCTTGACTAGCGGGGGGGCCATTTACAATGAGCAGTTCTTC
CASSLTSGGAIYNEQFF
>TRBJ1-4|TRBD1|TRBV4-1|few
TGCGCCAGCAGCCCCGGACAGGGGGCAACTAATGAAAAACTGTTTTTT
CASSPGQGATNEKLFF
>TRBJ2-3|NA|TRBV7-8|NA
TGTGCCAGCAGCTTACGGGGGGCTGCAAGGGATACGCAGTATTTT
CASSLRGAARDTQYF
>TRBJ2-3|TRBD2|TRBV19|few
TGTGCCAGTAGTATAGGACTAGCGGTTACAGATACGCAGTATTTT
CASSIGLAVTDTQYF
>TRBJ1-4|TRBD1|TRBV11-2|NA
TGTGCCAGCAGCTTAGATCTCAGGGGGACTAATGAAAAACTGTTTTTT
CASSLDLRGTNEKLFF
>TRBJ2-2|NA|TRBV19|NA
TGTGCCAGTAGTAGACCAGGGTATCCCGGGGAGCTGTTTTTT
CASSRPGYPGELFF
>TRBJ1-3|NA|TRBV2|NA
TGTGCCGAGAGGGGAGGTGGAAACACCATATATTTT
CAERGGGNTIYF
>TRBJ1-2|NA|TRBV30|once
TGTGCCTGGAAACGTCGTCGGGAAAACTATGGCTACACCTTC
CAWKRRRENYGYTF
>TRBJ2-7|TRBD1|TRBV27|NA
TGTGCCAGCAGTTTGACCCCCGGGACAGGTACCTACGAGCAGTACTTC
CASSLTPGTGTYEQYF